Presented here are 5 T cell receptor beta chains from one specimen sequenced in a study of shared clonotypes between healthy human individuals. Here immunoSEQ multiplex PCR was the method, and the copy in TCRdb shows in-frame clones only, minus some. The sample includes around 2.1 million clones, around 95% of them seen just once. The sample taken for sequencing was naive CD4+ T cells sorted from blood. This sample's subset: CD45RA+ positively selected. These receptors originate from a young man in good health.

This sequence joins TRBV19 and TRBJ2-7; 11 bases line up with TRBD1. The CDR3 length is 15 residues. CDR1 and CDR2 (germline): LNHDA, SQIVND (reference sequence). J was trimmed by 7 bases and V by 5 bases; bases with no gene match: 10. Here the CDR3 reads CASSVQGQGAGEQYF. DNA of the CDR3: TGTGCCAGTAGTGTCCAAGGACAGGGGGCTGGAGAGCAGTACTTC.

This clone was seen a single time. The rearrangement joins TRBV19 to TRBJ1-5, with TRBD1 as a possible D gene (6 bases). In germline, CDR1 is LNHDA, CDR2 SQIVND (reference sequence). Deletions cut 8 bases from V and 6 bases from J, with 17 bases between. CDR3 length equals 14 residues. The CDR3 nucleotides are TGTGCCAGTTCATCAGGGGCGGTGGGTCAGCCCCAGCATTTT. It encodes CASSSGAVGQPQHF.

This sequence joins TRBV7-9 and TRBJ1-4; 9 nucleotides align to TRBD1. Germline V gene sequence: CDR1 SEHNR, CDR2 FQNEAQ (reference sequence). The CDR3 has 15 amino acids. The ends lost 6 bases at V and 3 bases at J; junction bases unmatched: 5. CDR3 amino acids: CASSLTGGSNEKLFF. CDR3 sequence (DNA): TGTGCCAGCAGTTTGACAGGGGGATCTAATGAAAAACTGTTTTTT.

The V call is TRBV6-1, the J call TRBJ1-5; a possible D gene is TRBD1 (6 bases). The CDR3 spans 13 residues. Germline CDR1 is MNHNS and CDR2 is SASEGT. V was pared by 8 bases and J by 7 bases, with 15 bases between. Written as DNA, the CDR3 is TGTGCCAGCGAAGAGGGGGGTTACCAGCCCCAGCATTTT. Protein product: CASEEGGYQPQHF.

This clone came up once. V and J are TRBV2 and TRBJ2-4; the D call may be TRBD1 or TRBD2 (5 bases each). The ends were cut back, 5 bases at V and 6 bases at J, with 17 bases in the middle. The CDR3 runs 15 residues. Germline V lookup: CDR1 SNHLY, CDR2 FYNNEI. The CDR3 nucleotides read TGTGCCAGCAGTCCTGAGGGGCGGGTCGGAAACATTCAGTACTTC. The encoded protein is CASSPEGRVGNIQYF.